These 4 T cell receptor beta chains were all obtained from the same sample, sequenced in a study of blood T cell repertoires in COVID-19. Some clones are missing from TCRdb's copy, which holds only in-frame ones; the method was immunoSEQ multiplex PCR. In the table there are fewer than 150,000 clones, roughly four fifths of which are singletons. The specimen sequenced was PBMCs or T cells enriched from blood (not recorded which). Receptor source: a young man who had recovered from COVID-19.

The chain recombines TRBV2 with TRBJ1-1, with 8 bases aligning to TRBD1. The CDR3 covers 15 residues. Trimming cost V 6 bases and J 10 bases; bases outside gene matches: 16. Germline values: CDR1 SNHLY, CDR2 FYNNEI. CDR3 sequence: CASSSGTGFSPGAFF. CDR3 DNA: TGTGCCAGCAGCTCCGGGACAGGCTTCTCCCCGGGAGCTTTCTTT. Together with reference TRBV2 and TRBJ1-1, the CDR3 gives the full variable domain: EPEVTQTPSHQVTQMGQEVILRCVPISNHLYFYWYRQILGQKVEFLVSFYNNEISEKSEIFDDQFSVERPDGSNFTLKIRSTKLEDSAMYFCASSSGTGFSPGAFFGQGTRLTVV.

The DNA of the CDR3 is TGTGCCAGCAGCTTAGGTCTAGTAGGCAGGGTATTTGAGCAGTTCTTC. This gives the protein CASSLGLVGRVFEQFF. The V call is TRBV7-8, the J call TRBJ2-1; possibly TRBD1 for D (5 bases). The CDR3 totals 16 residues. The V and J ends lost 1 base and 9 bases respectively, with 19 bases between them. Germline V lookup: CDR1 SGHVS, CDR2 FQNEAQ.

The CDR3 loop is CASSFTGTLGTEAFF. CDR3 DNA: TGCGCCAGCAGCTTTACCGGGACACTGGGAACTGAAGCTTTCTTT. The V and J genes are TRBV5-1 and TRBJ1-1, with D perhaps matching TRBD1 (6 bases). V was shortened by 2 bases and J by 5 bases, with 16 bases between the two germline ends. Looked up from germline, CDR1 is SGHRS and CDR2 is YFSETQ. The CDR3 totals 15 residues.

The rearrangement uses TRBV4-1 and TRBJ2-3, with 10 bases aligning to TRBD2. Germline trimming cut 2 bases from V and 0 bases from J; bases unmatched to any gene: 5. Germline CDR1 MGHRA, CDR2 YSYEKL. The CDR3 is 17 amino acids. The CDR3 nucleotides are TGCGCCAGCAGCCAATTGCTGACTAGCGGGAGCACAGATACGCAGTATTTT. It encodes CASSQLLTSGSTDTQYF.